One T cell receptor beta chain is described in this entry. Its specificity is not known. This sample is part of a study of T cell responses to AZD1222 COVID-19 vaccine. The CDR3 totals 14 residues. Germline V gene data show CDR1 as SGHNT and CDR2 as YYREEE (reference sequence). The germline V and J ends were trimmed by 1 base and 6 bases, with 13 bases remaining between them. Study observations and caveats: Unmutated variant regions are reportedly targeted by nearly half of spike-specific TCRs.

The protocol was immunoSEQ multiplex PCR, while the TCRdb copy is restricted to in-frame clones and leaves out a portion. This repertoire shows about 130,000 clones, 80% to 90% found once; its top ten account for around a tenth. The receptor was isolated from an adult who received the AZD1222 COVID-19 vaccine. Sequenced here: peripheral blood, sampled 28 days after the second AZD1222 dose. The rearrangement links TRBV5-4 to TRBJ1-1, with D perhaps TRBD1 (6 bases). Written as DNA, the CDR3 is TGTGCCAGCAGCTTGCCTGGGGGCGTCGCTGAAGCTTTCTTT. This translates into CASSLPGGVAEAFF.